This T cell receptor (beta chain) emerged from a study of T cells after yellow fever vaccination. Study as a whole: Libraries from low-cell-number fractions were prepared with the SMART-Seq v4 Ultra Low Input RNA kit. Study-wide points: Researchers cautioned that FACS-sorted repertoires could harbor abundant clonotypes contaminating from the bulk population.

This clonotype was seen a few times. Its antigen remains unknown. TCRdb passed the 5' RACE reads through MiXCR, listing each CDR3 protein once. The sample has about 550,000 distinct CDR3 sequences, roughly 19% seen once. The germline V gene has CDR1 SNHLY and CDR2 FYNNEI. The CDR3 sequence is 12 residues long. V shed 6 bases and J shed 5 bases, with 10 bases lying between them. This receptor was identified in a man under 40 who received the YFV17D yellow fever vaccine. This specimen was PBMCs, taken 15 days after the yellow fever booster vaccination. V and J are TRBV2 and TRBJ1-2; D is unresolved. The CDR3: CASSDNPYGYTF. CDR3 nucleotides: TGTGCCAGCAGCGACAACCCATATGGCTACACCTTC.